This T cell receptor (beta chain) derives from a study of T cells in localized non-small cell lung cancer (dated by TCRdb to the early 2020s). With regard to the full study: The study examined T cell repertoires in approximately 240 patients with early-stage NSCLC and compared tumors with uninvolved tumor-adjacent lungs. All 220 or so NSCLC patients in the cohort were treatment-naive and had localized lung tumors that were resected. NSCLC patients had a mean age of around 61 years, and fewer than 150 were male and 107 female.

At diagnosis, peripheral blood, uninvolved tumor-adjacent lung and tumor were collected and stored as a combination of fresh-frozen and FFPE material. For TCR repertoire profiling, blood samples were analyzed in the form of peripheral blood mononuclear cells. The study at large found these results: Since the design was exploratory, TCR variables were selected using unadjusted p-values with no false-discovery rate correction. Because multi-region sequencing of the tumors was not done, intratumor heterogeneity could not be ruled out. A median of roughly 60 of the top 100 tumor clones were detected in paired uninvolved adjacent lung, and 28 of these tumor clones were also found among the top 100 clones of the paired uninvolved adjacent lung. The highest T cell clonality was observed in uninvolved tumor-adjacent lung, where clonality exceeded that of tumor, suggesting that antigenic responses were more focused in uninvolved tumor-adjacent lung. Higher T cell density in blood was associated with longer overall survival, whereas higher clonality in adjacent lung was associated with shorter survival.

The CDR3 runs 17 residues from the cysteine to the phenylalanine. Only the CDR3 portion is preserved as DNA: 51 bases, with reading frame beginning at the first base. Trimming takes 1 base from V and 1 base from J, and the germline ends sit 13 bases apart. According to the germline V gene (reference sequence), CDR1 reads LNHNV and CDR2 reads YYDKDF. As for this clone: Its antigen is not yet known. The sample holds no much larger clone one base away, and base qualities are not on file.

The immunoSEQ Assay was used to sequence TCR beta CDR3 regions from DNA. In the authors' own workflow: T cell density was computed as TCR beta template counts normalized to usable DNA estimated by amplifying housekeeping genes. Using the preseqR package, richness was estimated by extrapolating to 120,000 templates for tissue samples and 400,000 templates for PBMC samples. Clonality was taken to be one minus Pielou's evenness. Tissue-enriched TCRs were identified through differential abundance testing performed on productive amino-acid clonotypes, with a minimum total count of 5 and an alpha of 0.1. The Jaccard Index and the Morisita Overlap Index were used to measure how much the repertoires overlapped between compartments. GLIPH clustered TCR beta CDR3s with public tetramer-defined viral CDR3s; viral motifs required at least three viral sequences plus V-gene enrichment. Drawn from immuneACCESS, this table holds only the in-frame rearrangements with V and J called that TCRdb kept. Clones are partly lost; checked studies trace under half to an unresolved V gene and leave the rest unexplained. V and J calls and clone size are given by that table; D and trimming were obtained from the DNA. Present in this sample are 25,000 or so clones, less than 90% of which were seen just once. The ten most abundant clones make up 13% to 15% of the sample.

Recombination linked TRBV15 to TRBJ2-2; D gene: possibly TRBD2, on 6 matching bases. The origin of this receptor is an older female donor with stage I lung adenocarcinoma. The starting material was peripheral blood, obtained before any cancer treatment. In nucleotides, the sequence is TGTGCCACCAGCAGAGGAGGGGACGGGAGGAACACCGGGGAGCTGTTTTTT. It codes for CATSRGGDGRNTGELFF.